Sequencing of this TCR beta chain was carried out in a study of regulatory T cells in long-lasting Graves disease. Germline lookup yields CDR1 DFQATT and CDR2 SNEGSKA (reference sequence). This CDR3 spans 16 amino acids. V lost 1 base, J lost 0 bases, and 13 bases lay in between. HTBI primers from iRepertoire and Arm-PCR of CDR3 regions yielded the TCR beta libraries. TCRdb independently ran MiXCR on the multiplex PCR reads; one entry per CDR3 protein. The table includes about 450,000 distinct CDR3 sequences, 20% to 25% detected once. General observations from the study: Graves' patients with persistent disease showed TCR diversity lower than patients newly diagnosed. More public clonotypes were shared by persistent patients (about 3,000) than by new patients (about 1,000). Thyroid tissue was not studied; only peripheral blood was. Since the sample size was small, accuracy may have been reduced.

Time point meaning: persistent/refractory GD, antithyroid drugs over 5 years with positive TRAb. PBMC-extracted RNA yielded the TCR library. This clonotype was counted between two and nine times. Antigen: not known. V is TRBV20-1 and J is TRBJ2-4; TRBD2 is a possible D gene (5 bases). The sequenced sample was peripheral blood mononuclear cells (PBMCs), obtained when the disease was refractory, from a patient treated with antithyroid drugs. This clonotype was obtained from a female donor with Graves disease. The CDR3 bases are TGCAGTGCTAGAGGAGAGCGCGGACTAGCCAAAAACATTCAGTACTTC. As protein: CSARGERGLAKNIQYF.